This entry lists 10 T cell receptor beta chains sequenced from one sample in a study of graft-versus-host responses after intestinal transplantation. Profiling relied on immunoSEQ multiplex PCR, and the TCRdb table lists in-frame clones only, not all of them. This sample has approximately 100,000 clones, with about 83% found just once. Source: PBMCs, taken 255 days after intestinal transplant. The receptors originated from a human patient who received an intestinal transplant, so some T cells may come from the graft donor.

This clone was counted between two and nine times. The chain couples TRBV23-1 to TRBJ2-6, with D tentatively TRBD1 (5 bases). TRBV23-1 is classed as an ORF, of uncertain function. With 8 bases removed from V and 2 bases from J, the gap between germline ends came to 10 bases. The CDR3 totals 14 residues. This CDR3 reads CASVQETGANVLTF. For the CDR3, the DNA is TGCGCCAGCGTACAGGAGACTGGGGCCAACGTCCTGACTTTC.

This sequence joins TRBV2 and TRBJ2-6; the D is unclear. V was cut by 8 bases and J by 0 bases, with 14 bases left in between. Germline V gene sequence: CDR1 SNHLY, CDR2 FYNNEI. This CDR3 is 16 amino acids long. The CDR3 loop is CASWAISLSGANVLTF. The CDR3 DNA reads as TGTGCCAGCTGGGCCATTTCTCTCTCTGGGGCCAACGTCCTGACTTTC.

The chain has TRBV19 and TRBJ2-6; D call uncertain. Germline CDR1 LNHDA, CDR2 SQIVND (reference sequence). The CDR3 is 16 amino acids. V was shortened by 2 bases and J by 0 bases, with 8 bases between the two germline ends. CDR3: CASSIRTGSGANVLTF. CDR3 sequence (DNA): TGTGCCAGTAGTATACGGACGGGCTCTGGGGCCAACGTCCTGACTTTC. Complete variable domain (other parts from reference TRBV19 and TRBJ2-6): DGGITQSPKYLFRKEGQNVTLSCEQNLNHDAMYWYRQDPGQGLRLIYYSQIVNDFQKGDIAEGYSVSREKKESFPLTVTSAQKNPTAFYLCASSIRTGSGANVLTFGAGSRLTVL.

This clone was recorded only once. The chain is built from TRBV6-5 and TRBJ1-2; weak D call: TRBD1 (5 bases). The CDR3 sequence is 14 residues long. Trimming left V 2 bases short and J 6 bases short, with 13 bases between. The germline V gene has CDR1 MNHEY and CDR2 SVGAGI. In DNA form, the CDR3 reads TGTGCCAGCAGTTACGAGGGGCGGACGGATGGCTACACCTTC. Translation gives CASSYEGRTDGYTF.

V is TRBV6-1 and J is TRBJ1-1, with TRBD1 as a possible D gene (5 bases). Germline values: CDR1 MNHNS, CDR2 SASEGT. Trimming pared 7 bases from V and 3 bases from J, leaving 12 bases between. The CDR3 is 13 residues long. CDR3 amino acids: CASNVGEHTEAFF. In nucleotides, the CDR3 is TGTGCCAGCAACGTAGGGGAGCACACTGAAGCTTTCTTT.

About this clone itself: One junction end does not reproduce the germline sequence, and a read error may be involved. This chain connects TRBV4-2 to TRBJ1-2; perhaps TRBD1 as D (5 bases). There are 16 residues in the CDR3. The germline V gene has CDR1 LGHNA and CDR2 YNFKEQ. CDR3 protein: CASSQDRGAPGGGHTF. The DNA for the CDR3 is TGTGCCAGCAGCCAAGACCGAGGGGCTCCGGGGGGTGGCCACACCTTC.

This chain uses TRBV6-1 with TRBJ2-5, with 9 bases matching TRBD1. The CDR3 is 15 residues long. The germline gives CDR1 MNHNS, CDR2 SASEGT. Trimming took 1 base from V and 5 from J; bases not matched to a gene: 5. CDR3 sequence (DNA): TGTGCCAGCAGTGAAGAAGTGACAGGGGGTGAGACCCAGTACTTC. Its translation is CASSEEVTGGETQYF.

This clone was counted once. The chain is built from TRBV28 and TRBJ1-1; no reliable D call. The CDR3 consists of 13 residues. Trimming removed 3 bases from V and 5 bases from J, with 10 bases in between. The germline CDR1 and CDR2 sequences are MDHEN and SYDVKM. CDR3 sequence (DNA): TGTGCCAGCAGTTTTGGGGTGGAGACTGAAGCTTTCTTT. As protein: CASSFGVETEAFF.

The chain's CDR3 is CASSAAPGYGYTF. CDR3 in DNA: TGCGCCAGCAGCGCGGCCCCTGGCTATGGCTACACCTTC. This sequence joins TRBV5-1 and TRBJ1-2; D gene unclear. Per germline, CDR1 SGHRS and CDR2 YFSETQ. V gave up 4 bases and J gave up 4 bases, with 11 bases separating them. The CDR3 spans 13 residues. The full variable domain, with the rest looked up from reference TRBV5-1 and TRBJ1-2, is KAGVTQTPRYLIKTRGQQVTLSCSPISGHRSVSWYQQTPGQGLQFLFEYFSETQRNKGNFPGRFSGRQFSNSRSEMNVSTLELGDSALYLCASSAAPGYGYTFGSGTRLTVV.

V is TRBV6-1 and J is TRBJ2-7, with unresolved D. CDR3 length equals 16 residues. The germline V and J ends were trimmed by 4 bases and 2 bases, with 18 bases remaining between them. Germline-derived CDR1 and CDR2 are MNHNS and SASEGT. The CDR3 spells CASSGHASEPPYEQYF. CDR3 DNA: TGTGCCAGCAGTGGCCACGCGAGCGAGCCCCCCTACGAGCAGTACTTC.